This T cell receptor (beta chain) was retrieved from a study of T cells in Graves' hyperthyroidism and ophthalmopathy. Looking at the study overall: Peripheral blood collection took place at initial diagnosis, before any treatment. General study points: The model predicted ophthalmopathy a median approximately 6.3 months before onset.

There are many counts of this clonotype. Its antigen is unknown. Amplification of TCR beta CDR3 regions was performed using RNA transcripts as template. During a first-round RT-PCR of the TCR CDR3, the HTBI primer set was used. TCRdb used MiXCR to reprocess the multiplex PCR reads, holding one entry per CDR3 protein. Of about 500,000 distinct CDR3 sequences detected, under 20% appear once; the ten largest clones hold approximately 16%. Exclusions: uncontrolled infection, other autoimmune disease, pregnancy, lactation. Specimen: blood. The sequence was collected from a woman aged 18-30 years with Graves' ophthalmopathy.

DNA of the CDR3: TGTGCCAGCAGCCCAAGTCGGACCCAGTACTTC. Amino acids: CASSPSRTQYF. The chain couples TRBV2 to TRBJ2-5; D is uncertain. CDR1 is SNHLY, CDR2 FYNNEI, per germline. Between the trimmed V and J ends, which lost 6 bases and 7 bases, there was a span of 9 bases. CDR3 length: 11 residues.